The 15 T cell receptor beta chains given below trace back to one sample, sequenced in a study of shared T cell receptors in the human thymus. Libraries were prepared by immunoSEQ multiplex PCR; TCRdb keeps only in-frame clonotypes and omits some of them. The table records hundreds of thousands of clones, 80% to 90% of them present only once. This sample also belongs to another study, concerning human thymus T cells.

Sequenced material: thymocytes. The receptors come from a boy younger than two with a congenital heart defect.

This clone was recorded a few times. The chain recombines TRBV6-5 with TRBJ1-3, with TRBD1 as a possible D gene (6 bases). The germline CDR1 and CDR2 sequences are MNHEY and SVGAGI. V lost 10 bases, J lost 4 bases, and 17 bases lay in between. The CDR3 covers 14 residues. In DNA, the CDR3 is TGTGCCACCCTCTACAGGGAAGGGGGAAACACCATATATTTT. This translates into CATLYREGGNTIYF.

This chain uses TRBV7-6 with TRBJ1-4; the D gene is possibly TRBD1 (5 bases). Germline V gene lookup returns CDR1 SGHVS and CDR2 FNYEAQ. The CDR3 has 19 amino acids. V was trimmed by 1 base and J by 5 bases, leaving 23 bases between them. The CDR3 DNA follows: TGTGCCAGCAGCTTAGGGGACCGATTCGGGGGGAAGACGAATGAAAAACTGTTTTTT. It specifies CASSLGDRFGGKTNEKLFF.

This clone was observed once. The chain employs TRBV28 and TRBJ2-3, with D possibly being TRBD1 (6 bases). CDR3 length: 15 amino acids. Germline CDR1 and CDR2: MDHEN and SYDVKM. Deletions cut 5 bases from V and 3 bases from J, with 15 bases between. CDR3 protein: CASSIEQGVTDTQYF. The DNA of the CDR3 is TGTGCCAGCAGTATAGAACAGGGAGTAACAGATACGCAGTATTTT.

The CDR3 DNA is TGTGCCAGCAGTTTAAGACGGGTCCTAATTCCGGCTTTCTTT. It yields the protein CASSLRRVLIPAFF. The chain has TRBV28 and TRBJ1-1, with D uncertain. Germline V lookup: CDR1 MDHEN, CDR2 SYDVKM. Trimming took off 2 bases at V and 11 bases at J, with 18 bases between the two ends. The CDR3 contains 14 residues.

The chain recombines TRBV11-2 with TRBJ1-2; D is unresolved. Trimming removed 5 bases at V and 0 bases at J, with 25 bases between. CDR1 and CDR2 (germline): SGHAT, FQNNGV. This CDR3 has 19 amino acids. This CDR3 is CASSARQSAAPPANYGYTF. The CDR3 DNA is TGTGCCAGCAGCGCAAGGCAGTCGGCAGCGCCGCCAGCTAACTATGGCTACACCTTC.

The chain links TRBV15 to TRBJ1-2; 8 nucleotides match TRBD1. The germline gives CDR1 LNHNV, CDR2 YYDKDF (reference sequence). The CDR3 is 15 amino acids. V trimming: 0 bases; J trimming: 6 bases; junction bases outside the gene matches: 6. In nucleotides, the CDR3 is TGTGCCACCAGCAGAGAGGCAGGGGGCGCGGATGGCTACACCTTC. As protein: CATSREAGGADGYTF.

Only one count was recorded for this clone. The V and J genes are TRBV7-9 and TRBJ1-1, with 7 nucleotides matching TRBD1. Germline V CDR1 and CDR2: SEHNR, FQNEAQ (reference sequence). With 5 bases clipped from V and 0 bases from J, the junction kept 3 bases outside the gene matches. This CDR3 has 14 residues. DNA of the CDR3: TGTGCCAGCAGCCAGAGGGGGCTGAACACTGAAGCTTTCTTT. Protein product: CASSQRGLNTEAFF.

The V gene is TRBV28, the J gene TRBJ2-7; D gene unclear. This CDR3 has 15 residues. The germline V and J ends were trimmed by 2 bases and 0 bases, with 11 bases remaining between them. The germline V gene has CDR1 MDHEN and CDR2 SYDVKM. The CDR3 spells CASSLLWAFSYEQYF. CDR3 coding DNA: TGTGCCAGCAGTTTACTCTGGGCGTTCTCCTACGAGCAGTACTTC.

Notes on this clone: Additional DNA sequences in this sample encode the identical CDR3. The J gene is TRBJ1-1, the V gene TRBV7-9; D is unclear. Germline V gives CDR1 SEHNR, CDR2 FQNEAQ (reference sequence). The V end lost 0 bases, the J end lost 1 base, and 6 bases lay between the germline ends. The CDR3 loop spans 14 amino acids. Written as DNA, the CDR3 is TGTGCCAGCAGCTTAGCTAGTGGGAACACTGAAGCTTTCTTT. It specifies CASSLASGNTEAFF. Drawing the rest from reference TRBV7-9 and TRBJ1-1, the complete variable domain is DTGVSQNPRHKITKRGQNVTFRCDPISEHNRLYWYRQTLGQGPEFLTYFQNEAQLEKSRLLSDRFSAERPKGSFSTLEIQRTEQGDSAMYLCASSLASGNTEAFFGQGTRLTVV.

The V call is TRBV28, the J call TRBJ2-1; 8 bases are a match to TRBD1. The CDR3 runs 14 residues. Germline trimming cut 10 bases from V and 4 bases from J; bases unmatched to any gene: 9. The germline V gene has CDR1 MDHEN and CDR2 SYDVKM. This chain's CDR3 is CAIRTGTGYNEQFF. The DNA of the CDR3 is TGTGCCATCAGAACCGGGACAGGATACAATGAGCAGTTCTTC.

The chain links TRBV27 to TRBJ2-1, with 14 bases that match TRBD2. CDR1 and CDR2 from the germline V gene are MNHEY and SMNVEV (reference sequence). This CDR3 contains 19 residues. V lost 2 bases, J lost 2 bases, and 8 bases stayed unmatched. Written as DNA, the CDR3 is TGTGCCAGCAGTTTACGACGACTAGCGGGAGGGCCAACCTACAATGAGCAGTTCTTC. The encoded protein is CASSLRRLAGGPTYNEQFF.

The V and J genes are TRBV6-1 and TRBJ2-3, with D perhaps matching TRBD2 (5 bases). The CDR3 loop spans 14 amino acids. Trimming took 5 bases from V and 7 from J, leaving 16 bases between them. The germline gives CDR1 MNHNS, CDR2 SASEGT. The CDR3 region is CASSLSQYGNTQYF. In DNA form, the CDR3 reads TGTGCCAGCAGTCTTTCGCAGTACGGGAATACGCAGTATTTT.

This clone was recorded once. J is TRBJ2-3 and V is TRBV29-1, with 10 nucleotides matching TRBD1. The CDR3 covers 15 residues. V was clipped by 1 base and J by 4 bases; unmatched bases: 5. Germline loops: CDR1 SQVTM, CDR2 ANQGSEA. CDR3 region: CSVEVRDRGADTQYF. The CDR3 DNA follows: TGCAGCGTTGAAGTCCGGGACAGGGGAGCAGATACGCAGTATTTT.

The V and J genes are TRBV15 and TRBJ2-1; TRBD2 is a possible D gene (5 bases). The V and J ends lost 1 base and 6 bases respectively, with 13 bases between them. Germline CDR1 is LNHNV and CDR2 is YYDKDF (reference sequence). The CDR3 sequence is 15 residues long. CDR3 nucleotides: TGTGCCACCAGCAGAGGGTCTAGGAGGCTCAATGAGCAGTTCTTC. Its translation is CATSRGSRRLNEQFF.

V and J are TRBV15 and TRBJ2-4; possibly TRBD2 for D (7 bases). The CDR3 has 18 residues. The germline V gene encodes CDR1 LNHNV and CDR2 YYDKDF (reference sequence). Trimming left V 0 bases short and J 3 bases short, with 18 bases between. CDR3 amino acids: CATSRDVGEGEGKNIQYF. The CDR3 DNA sequence: TGTGCCACCAGCAGAGATGTGGGGGAGGGGGAAGGCAAAAACATTCAGTACTTC.